This entry lists 8 T cell receptor beta chains sequenced from one sample in a study of control samples from healthy donors and cancer patients. Sequencing was performed with immunoSEQ multiplex PCR; in TCRdb, only in-frame clones are kept and a portion is missing. The sample yields 53,000 or so clones, about 90% seen once. The sequencing sample was made of PBMCs. These receptors were collected from a man aged 60 to 69 with head and neck cancer.

This chain joins TRBV21-1 and TRBJ2-7; no check of the table's D call, TRBD1, against the DNA was made. TRBV21-1 is flagged as a pseudogene. The CDR3 spans 15 residues. This CDR3 reads CASRMNQGVPYEQYF. CDR3 nucleotide sequence: TGTGCCAGCAGAATGAATCAGGGGGTCCCCTACGAGCAGTACTTC.

The chain has TRBV10-2 and TRBJ1-1, with D unresolved. The V gene lost 1 base and the J gene lost 7 bases, with 4 bases spanning the gap. This CDR3 has 11 amino acids. Germline V gene sequence: CDR1 WSHSY, CDR2 SAAADI. CDR3 DNA sequence: TGCGCCAGCAGTGAGTTCGGTGAAGCTTTCTTT. Protein product: CASSEFGEAFF.

The V gene is TRBV9, the J gene TRBJ2-5, with 8 bases aligning to TRBD2. With V trimmed by 0 bases and J by 9 bases, 10 bases remained unmatched. The CDR3 covers 15 residues. Germline V gene lookup returns CDR1 SGDLS and CDR2 YYNGEE. Written as DNA, the CDR3 is TGTGCCAGCAGCGTAGGGCCAGCGGGAGACGGGTCCCAGTACTTC. It specifies CASSVGPAGDGSQYF.

The chain employs TRBV7-6 and TRBJ1-2, with 10 nucleotides matching TRBD1. This CDR3 contains 15 residues. V shed 5 bases and J 6 bases; nucleotides not matched to a gene: 9. Germline V gene data show CDR1 as SGHVS and CDR2 as FNYEAQ. DNA of the CDR3: TGTGCCAGCAGCATCGAAGAGACAGGGGGCAATGGCTACACCTTC. Residues: CASSIEETGGNGYTF.

Relative to its sample, this clone is medium-sized. The chain links TRBV19 to TRBJ1-2; D not resolved. CDR3 length: 19 amino acids. Between the trimmed V and J ends, which lost 5 bases and 5 bases, there was a span of 30 bases. Per germline, CDR1 LNHDA and CDR2 SQIVND (reference sequence). CDR3 loop: CASSLTAGRARRRVYGYTF. CDR3 nucleotides: TGTGCCAGTAGTCTGACGGCGGGCAGAGCACGAAGAAGGGTATATGGCTACACCTTC. Based on the CDR3 plus reference TRBV19 and TRBJ1-2, the full variable domain is DGGITQSPKYLFRKEGQNVTLSCEQNLNHDAMYWYRQDPGQGLRLIYYSQIVNDFQKGDIAEGYSVSREKKESFPLTVTSAQKNPTAFYLCASSLTAGRARRRVYGYTFGSGTRLTVV.

The chain employs TRBV27 and TRBJ2-2; maybe TRBD2 (5 bases). From germline, CDR1 is MNHEY and CDR2 SMNVEV (reference sequence). V lost 7 bases and J lost 5, with 17 bases in between. This CDR3 is 15 amino acids long. Here the CDR3 DNA reads TGTGCCAGCATTACCAGAGGGCCTCGGACCGGGGAGCTGTTTTTT. This encodes CASITRGPRTGELFF.

J is TRBJ1-2 and V is TRBV7-2; D is ambiguous. The V end lost 5 bases, the J end lost 8 bases, and 15 bases lay between the germline ends. Germline lookup yields CDR1 SGHTA and CDR2 FQGNSA. The CDR3 loop spans 13 amino acids. In nucleotides, the CDR3 is TGTGCCAGCAGCCCCCATGGACGTGAAGGCTACACCTTC. It yields the protein CASSPHGREGYTF.

V is TRBV9 and J is TRBJ2-2; tentative D call: TRBD2 (5 bases). Trimming removed 4 bases at V and 3 bases at J, with 16 bases between. CDR3 length: 16 amino acids. Germline V lookup: CDR1 SGDLS, CDR2 YYNGEE. CDR3 loop: CASSLRGPPHTGELFF. The CDR3, as DNA: TGTGCCAGCAGCTTACGGGGTCCCCCCCACACCGGGGAGCTGTTTTTT.